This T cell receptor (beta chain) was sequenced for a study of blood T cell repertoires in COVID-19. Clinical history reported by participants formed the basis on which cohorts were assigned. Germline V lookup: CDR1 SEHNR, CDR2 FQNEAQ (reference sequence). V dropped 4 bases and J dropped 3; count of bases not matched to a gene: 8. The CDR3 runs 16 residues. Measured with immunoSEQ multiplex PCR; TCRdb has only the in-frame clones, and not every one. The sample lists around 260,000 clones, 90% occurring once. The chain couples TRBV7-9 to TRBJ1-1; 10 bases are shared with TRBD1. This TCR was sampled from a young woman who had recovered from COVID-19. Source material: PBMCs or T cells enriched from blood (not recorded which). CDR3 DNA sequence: TGTGCCAGCAGCTCTCGGACAGGGGGTGACGACACTGAAGCTTTCTTT. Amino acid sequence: CASSSRTGGDDTEAFF.